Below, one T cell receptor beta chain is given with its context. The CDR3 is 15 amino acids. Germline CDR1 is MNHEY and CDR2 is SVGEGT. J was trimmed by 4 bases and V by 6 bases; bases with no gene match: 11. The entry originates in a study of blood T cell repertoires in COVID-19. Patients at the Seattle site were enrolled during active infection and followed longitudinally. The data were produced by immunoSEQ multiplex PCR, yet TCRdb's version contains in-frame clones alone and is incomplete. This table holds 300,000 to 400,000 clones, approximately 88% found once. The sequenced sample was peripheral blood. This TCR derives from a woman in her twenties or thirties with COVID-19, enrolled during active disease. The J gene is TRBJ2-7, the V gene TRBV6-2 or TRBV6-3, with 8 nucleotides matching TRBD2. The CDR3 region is CASSGSGGDSYEQYF. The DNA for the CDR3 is TGTGCCAGCAGCGGAAGCGGGGGAGATTCGTACGAGCAGTACTTC.